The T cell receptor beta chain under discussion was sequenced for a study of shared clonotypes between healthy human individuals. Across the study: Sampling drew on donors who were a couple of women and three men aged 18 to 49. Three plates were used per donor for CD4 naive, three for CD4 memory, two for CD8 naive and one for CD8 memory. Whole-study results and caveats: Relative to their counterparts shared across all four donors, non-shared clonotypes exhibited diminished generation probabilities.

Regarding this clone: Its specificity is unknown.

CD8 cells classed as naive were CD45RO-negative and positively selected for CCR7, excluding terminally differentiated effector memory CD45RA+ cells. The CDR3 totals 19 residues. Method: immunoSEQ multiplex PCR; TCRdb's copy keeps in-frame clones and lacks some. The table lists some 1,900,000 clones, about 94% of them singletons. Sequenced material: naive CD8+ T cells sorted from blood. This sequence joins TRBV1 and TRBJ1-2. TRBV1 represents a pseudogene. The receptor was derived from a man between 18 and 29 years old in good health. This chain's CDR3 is CTSSQDGGEGQPLNYGYTF. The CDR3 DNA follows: TGCACCAGCAGCCAAGACGGGGGAGAGGGCCAGCCTCTTAACTATGGCTACACCTTC.